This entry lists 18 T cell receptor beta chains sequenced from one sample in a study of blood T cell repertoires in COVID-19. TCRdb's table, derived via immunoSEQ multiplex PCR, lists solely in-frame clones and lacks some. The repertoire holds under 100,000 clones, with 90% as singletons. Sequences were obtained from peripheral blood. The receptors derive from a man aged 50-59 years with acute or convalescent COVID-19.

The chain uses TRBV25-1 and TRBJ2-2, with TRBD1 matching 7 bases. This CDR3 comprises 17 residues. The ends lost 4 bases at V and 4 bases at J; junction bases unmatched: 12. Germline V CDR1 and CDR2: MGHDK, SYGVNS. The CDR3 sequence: CASSGNRGPWSTGELFF. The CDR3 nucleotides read TGTGCCAGCAGTGGTAACAGGGGCCCTTGGTCCACCGGGGAGCTGTTTTTT.

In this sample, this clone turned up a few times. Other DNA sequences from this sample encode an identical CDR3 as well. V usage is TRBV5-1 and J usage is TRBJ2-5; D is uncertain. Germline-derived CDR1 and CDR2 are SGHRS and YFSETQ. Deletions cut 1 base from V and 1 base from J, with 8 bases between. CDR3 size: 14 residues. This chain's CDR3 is CASSLTTAQETQYF. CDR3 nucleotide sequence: TGCGCCAGCAGCTTGACAACAGCCCAAGAGACCCAGTACTTC.

The CDR3, as DNA: TGTGCCAGCTGCCAGGGGACTAGCGGTTGCAATGAGCAGTTCTTC. It encodes CASCQGTSGCNEQFF. The chain couples TRBV11-2 to TRBJ2-1; 11 nucleotides line up with TRBD2. Trimming cost V 8 bases and J 6 bases; bases outside gene matches: 9. Germline CDR1 is SGHAT and CDR2 is FQNNGV. This CDR3 is built from 15 residues.

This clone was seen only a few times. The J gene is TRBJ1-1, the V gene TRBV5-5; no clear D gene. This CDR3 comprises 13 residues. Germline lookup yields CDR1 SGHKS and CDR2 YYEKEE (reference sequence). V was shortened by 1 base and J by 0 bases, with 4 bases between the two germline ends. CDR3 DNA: TGTGCCAGCAGCTTGAGCCTGAACACTGAAGCTTTCTTT. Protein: CASSLSLNTEAFF.

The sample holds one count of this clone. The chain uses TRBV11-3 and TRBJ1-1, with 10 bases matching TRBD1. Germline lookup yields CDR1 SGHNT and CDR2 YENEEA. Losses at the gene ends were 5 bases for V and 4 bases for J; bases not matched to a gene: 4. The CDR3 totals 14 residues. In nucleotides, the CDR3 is TGTGCCAGCAGCCGACAGGGGGCTAGCACTGAAGCTTTCTTT. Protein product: CASSRQGASTEAFF.

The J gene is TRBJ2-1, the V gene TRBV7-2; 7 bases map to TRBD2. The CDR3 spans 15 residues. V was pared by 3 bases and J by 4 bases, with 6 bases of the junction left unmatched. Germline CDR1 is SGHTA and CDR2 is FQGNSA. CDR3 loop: CASSFRAGEYNEQFF. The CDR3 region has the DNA TGTGCCAGCAGCTTCCGCGCGGGAGAATACAATGAGCAGTTCTTC.

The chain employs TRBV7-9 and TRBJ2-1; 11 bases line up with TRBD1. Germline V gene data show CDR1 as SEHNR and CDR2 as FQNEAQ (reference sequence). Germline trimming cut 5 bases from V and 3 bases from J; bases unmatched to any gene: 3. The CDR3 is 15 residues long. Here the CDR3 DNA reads TGTGCCAGCAGCCGGGGACAGGGGGTCTACAATGAGCAGTTCTTC. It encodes CASSRGQGVYNEQFF.

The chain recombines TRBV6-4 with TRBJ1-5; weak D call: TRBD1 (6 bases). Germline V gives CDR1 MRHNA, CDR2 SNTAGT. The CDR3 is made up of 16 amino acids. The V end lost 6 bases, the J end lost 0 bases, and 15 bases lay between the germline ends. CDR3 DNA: TGTGCCAGCAGCTCCAGGGGACCCATTAGCAATCAGCCCCAGCATTTT. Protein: CASSSRGPISNQPQHF.

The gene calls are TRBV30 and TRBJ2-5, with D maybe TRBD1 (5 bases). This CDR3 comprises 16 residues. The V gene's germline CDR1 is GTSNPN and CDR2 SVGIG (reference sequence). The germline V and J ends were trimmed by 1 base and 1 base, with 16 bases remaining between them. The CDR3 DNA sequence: TGTGCCTGGAGTGGGGGCGTATGGGCTCGCCAAGAGACCCAGTACTTC. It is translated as CAWSGGVWARQETQYF.

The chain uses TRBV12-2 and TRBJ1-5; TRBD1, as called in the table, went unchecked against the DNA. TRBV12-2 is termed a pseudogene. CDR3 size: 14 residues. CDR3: CASRLVQVFQPQHF. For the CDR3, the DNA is TGTGCAAGTCGCTTAGTTCAGGTATTTCAGCCCCAGCATTTT.

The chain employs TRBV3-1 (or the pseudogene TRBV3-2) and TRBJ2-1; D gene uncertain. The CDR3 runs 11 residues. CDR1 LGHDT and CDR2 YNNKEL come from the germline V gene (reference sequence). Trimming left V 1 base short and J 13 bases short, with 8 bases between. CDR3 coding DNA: TGTGCCAGCAGCCAAGGAGCGATCCAGTTCTTC. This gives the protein CASSQGAIQFF.

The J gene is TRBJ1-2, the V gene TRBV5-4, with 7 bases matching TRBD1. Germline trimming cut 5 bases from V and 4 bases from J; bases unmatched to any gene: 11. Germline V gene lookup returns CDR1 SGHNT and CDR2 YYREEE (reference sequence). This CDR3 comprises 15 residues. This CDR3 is CASRSAGTEAYGYTF. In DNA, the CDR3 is TGTGCCAGCAGGTCCGCCGGGACAGAGGCCTATGGCTACACCTTC.

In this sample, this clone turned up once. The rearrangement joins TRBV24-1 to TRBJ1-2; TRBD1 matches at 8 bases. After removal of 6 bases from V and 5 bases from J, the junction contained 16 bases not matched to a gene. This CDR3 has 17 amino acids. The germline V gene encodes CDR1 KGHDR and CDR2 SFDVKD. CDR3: CATSNTPGGGTEYGYTF. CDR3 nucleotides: TGTGCCACCAGTAATACTCCAGGGGGCGGGACGGAATATGGCTACACCTTC.

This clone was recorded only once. CDR3: CASSRQGQTGSPLHF. CDR3 DNA sequence: TGTGCCAGCAGCCGCCAGGGACAGACCGGTTCACCCCTCCACTTT. The chain joins TRBV7-2 to TRBJ1-6; 7 bases are shared with TRBD1. The J segment lost 9 bases and the V segment lost 5 bases, leaving 10 bases of the junction unmatched. Germline V CDR1 and CDR2: SGHTA, FQGNSA. This CDR3 contains 15 residues.

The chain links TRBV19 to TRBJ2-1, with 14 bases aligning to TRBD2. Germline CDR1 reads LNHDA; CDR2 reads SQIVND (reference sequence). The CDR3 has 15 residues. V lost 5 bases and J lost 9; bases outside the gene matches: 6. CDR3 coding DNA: TGTGCCAGTAGTGTGACTAGCGGGAGGGGGAGTGAGCAGTTCTTC. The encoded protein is CASSVTSGRGSEQFF.

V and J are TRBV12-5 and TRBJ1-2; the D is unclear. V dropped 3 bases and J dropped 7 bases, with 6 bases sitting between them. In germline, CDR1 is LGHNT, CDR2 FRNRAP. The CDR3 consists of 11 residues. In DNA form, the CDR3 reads TGTGCTAGTGGTTTAAATCGTGGCTACACCTTC. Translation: CASGLNRGYTF. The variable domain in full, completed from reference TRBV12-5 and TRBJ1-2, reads DARVTQTPRHKVTEMGQEVTMRCQPILGHNTVFWYRQTMMQGLELLAYFRNRAPLDDSGMPKDRFSAEMPDATLATLKIQPSEPRDSAVYFCASGLNRGYTFGSGTRLTVV.

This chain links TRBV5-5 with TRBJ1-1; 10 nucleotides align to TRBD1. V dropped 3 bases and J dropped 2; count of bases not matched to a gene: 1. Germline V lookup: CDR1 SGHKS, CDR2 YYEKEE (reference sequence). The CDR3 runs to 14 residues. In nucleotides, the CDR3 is TGTGCCAGCAGCTGGGACAGGGGAAACACTGAAGCTTTCTTT. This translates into CASSWDRGNTEAFF. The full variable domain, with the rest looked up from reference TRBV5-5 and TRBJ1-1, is DAGVTQSPTHLIKTRGQQVTLRCSPISGHKSVSWYQQVLGQGPQFIFQYYEKEERGRGNFPDRFSARQFPNYSSELNVNALLLGDSALYLCASSWDRGNTEAFFGQGTRLTVV.

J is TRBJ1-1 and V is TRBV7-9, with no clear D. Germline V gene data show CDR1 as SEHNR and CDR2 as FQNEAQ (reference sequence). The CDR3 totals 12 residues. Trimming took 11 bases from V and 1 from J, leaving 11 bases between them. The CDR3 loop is CAHKPPNTEAFF. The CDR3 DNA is TGTGCCCACAAACCGCCGAACACTGAAGCTTTCTTT.